This entry lists 15 T cell receptor beta chains sequenced from one sample in a study of cytomegalovirus exposure and HLA in healthy donors. Data came from immunoSEQ multiplex PCR; TCRdb stores just in-frame clones and leaves some out. The top ten hold around 1.5% of the sample, which has under 75,000 clones, approximately 97% seen once. The sample consisted of PBMCs. The receptors stem from a young woman in good health and CMV-seropositive.

V is TRBV7-3 and J is TRBJ2-2; 8 bases agree with TRBD1. The CDR3 spans 17 residues. CDR1 SGHTA and CDR2 FQGTGA come from the germline V gene. V was clipped by 3 bases and J by 3 bases; unmatched bases: 9. The CDR3 is CASSFYPGGGDTGELFF. Here the CDR3 DNA reads TGTGCCAGCAGCTTCTACCCAGGGGGCGGGGACACCGGGGAGCTGTTTTTT.

The rearrangement links TRBV6-1 to TRBJ2-3; TRBD1 might be the D (5 bases). Trimming removed 4 bases at V and 3 bases at J, with 5 bases between. CDR1 and CDR2 (germline): MNHNS, SASEGT. The CDR3 runs 12 residues. The CDR3 DNA sequence: TGTGCCAGCAGTGCAGGGACAGATACGCAGTATTTT. It encodes CASSAGTDTQYF.

This clone has just one count. The genes are TRBV6-1 and TRBJ1-1; 8 bases are shared with TRBD1. The V gene's germline CDR1 is MNHNS and CDR2 SASEGT. The V gene end was trimmed by 6 bases and the J gene end by 4 bases; junction bases not matched to a gene: 4. This CDR3 has 13 amino acids. CDR3 nucleotides: TGTGCCAGCAGAGACAGGGGAGGCACTGAAGCTTTCTTT. Its translation is CASRDRGGTEAFF.

The genes are TRBV6-1 and TRBJ2-3, with 13 nucleotides matching TRBD2. J lost 7 bases, V lost 4 bases, and 17 bases had no gene match. Germline-derived CDR1 and CDR2 are MNHNS and SASEGT. The CDR3 totals 19 residues. CDR3 sequence reads: CASSAHRLAGGPTRNTQYF. CDR3 DNA sequence: TGTGCCAGCAGTGCCCACAGACTAGCGGGAGGACCCACGAGGAATACGCAGTATTTT.

The chain joins TRBV9 to TRBJ1-1; no clear D gene. The V gene lost 0 bases and the J gene lost 4 bases, with 7 bases spanning the gap. The CDR3 runs to 13 residues. The germline V gene encodes CDR1 SGDLS and CDR2 YYNGEE. This CDR3 reads CASSVEEGTEAFF. Written as DNA, the CDR3 is TGTGCCAGCAGCGTAGAAGAGGGCACTGAAGCTTTCTTT.

This clone occurred once. The chain employs TRBV9 and TRBJ2-1, with 10 bases matching TRBD1. V shed 2 bases and J 2 bases; nucleotides not matched to a gene: 1. Germline lookup yields CDR1 SGDLS and CDR2 YYNGEE. This CDR3 has 15 residues. As DNA, the CDR3 is TGTGCCAGCAGCGTTGGGACAGGGGCCTACAATGAGCAGTTCTTC. Amino acids: CASSVGTGAYNEQFF.

The gene calls are TRBV2 and TRBJ2-7, with 10 bases that match TRBD1. Germline-derived CDR1 and CDR2 are SNHLY and FYNNEI. J was trimmed by 2 bases and V by 3 bases; bases with no gene match: 1. CDR3 length equals 14 residues. For the CDR3, the DNA is TGTGCCAGCAGTGAGGACAGGGGGGCCTACGAGCAGTACTTC. Residues: CASSEDRGAYEQYF. Drawing the rest from reference TRBV2 and TRBJ2-7, the complete variable domain is EPEVTQTPSHQVTQMGQEVILRCVPISNHLYFYWYRQILGQKVEFLVSFYNNEISEKSEIFDDQFSVERPDGSNFTLKIRSTKLEDSAMYFCASSEDRGAYEQYFGPGTRLTVT.

V and J are TRBV18 and TRBJ1-5; 10 nucleotides match TRBD1. CDR3 length: 16 amino acids. Germline V gives CDR1 KGHSH, CDR2 LQKENI. The ends lost 6 bases at V and 1 base at J; junction bases unmatched: 6. CDR3 in DNA: TGTGCCAGCTCGTCGACAGGGGGCTGGAGCAATCAGCCCCAGCATTTT. Its translation is CASSSTGGWSNQPQHF.

The chain combines TRBV29-1 with TRBJ2-7; 9 bases are shared with TRBD2. The CDR3 sequence is 14 residues long. Germline CDR1 reads SQVTM; CDR2 reads ANQGSEA. Losses at the gene ends were 4 bases for V and 0 bases for J; bases not matched to a gene: 4. The CDR3 protein is CSVVGSGSSYEQYF. The CDR3 DNA follows: TGCAGCGTTGTGGGTAGCGGGAGCTCCTACGAGCAGTACTTC.

The J gene is TRBJ2-7, the V gene TRBV6-1, with TRBD2 identical over 8 bases. CDR1 and CDR2 (germline): MNHNS, SASEGT. V trimming: 6 bases; J trimming: 0 bases; junction bases outside the gene matches: 7. The CDR3 is made up of 15 amino acids. The CDR3 is CASRGALAGSYEQYF. Here the CDR3 DNA reads TGTGCCAGCAGGGGGGCGCTAGCGGGCTCCTACGAGCAGTACTTC.

This chain links TRBV4-1 with TRBJ1-1; TRBD1 might be the D (5 bases). The CDR3 is made up of 17 amino acids. Germline V gives CDR1 MGHRA, CDR2 YSYEKL. V lost 4 bases and J lost 1, with 19 bases in between. The CDR3 DNA reads TGCGCCAGCAGCCCCACGGGGGGTATGGGATGGAACACTGAAGCTTTCTTT. Translation: CASSPTGGMGWNTEAFF.

This clone came up once. The rearrangement uses TRBV5-1 and TRBJ2-7, with TRBD1 matching 8 bases. Germline lookup yields CDR1 SGHRS and CDR2 YFSETQ. V trimming: 3 bases; J trimming: 2 bases; junction bases outside the gene matches: 10. The CDR3 is 16 amino acids. The CDR3 DNA is TGCGCCAGCAGCTCCGGCACCGGGACAGGCCCCTACGAGCAGTACTTC. This sequence encodes CASSSGTGTGPYEQYF.

This chain joins TRBV15 and TRBJ1-1, with TRBD1 as a possible D gene (6 bases). Germline lookup yields CDR1 LNHNV and CDR2 YYDKDF (reference sequence). Trimming stripped 2 bases from V and 7 bases from J, with 23 bases between. This CDR3 region has 17 residues. The CDR3 sequence is CATSRHFLLGAKDEAFF. The CDR3 DNA follows: TGTGCCACCAGCAGACACTTTTTACTGGGGGCGAAAGATGAAGCTTTCTTT.

This chain uses TRBV6-4 with TRBJ2-1, with 11 bases aligning to TRBD2. The trim removed 5 bases at V and 5 bases at J, leaving 8 bases unmatched. Germline V gives CDR1 MRHNA, CDR2 SNTAGT. The CDR3 extends over 16 amino acids. CDR3 DNA: TGTGCCAGCAGTAGCGGGACTAGCGGAGGAAACAATGAGCAGTTCTTC. This codes for CASSSGTSGGNNEQFF.

This clone was seen a single time. V usage is TRBV7-6 and J usage is TRBJ2-5; D is undetermined. Germline loops: CDR1 SGHVS, CDR2 FNYEAQ. CDR3 length: 12 amino acids. The V and J ends lost 3 bases and 3 bases respectively, with 5 bases between them. CDR3 sequence (DNA): TGTGCCAGCAGCTTTTCAGAAGAGACCCAGTACTTC. It specifies CASSFSEETQYF.